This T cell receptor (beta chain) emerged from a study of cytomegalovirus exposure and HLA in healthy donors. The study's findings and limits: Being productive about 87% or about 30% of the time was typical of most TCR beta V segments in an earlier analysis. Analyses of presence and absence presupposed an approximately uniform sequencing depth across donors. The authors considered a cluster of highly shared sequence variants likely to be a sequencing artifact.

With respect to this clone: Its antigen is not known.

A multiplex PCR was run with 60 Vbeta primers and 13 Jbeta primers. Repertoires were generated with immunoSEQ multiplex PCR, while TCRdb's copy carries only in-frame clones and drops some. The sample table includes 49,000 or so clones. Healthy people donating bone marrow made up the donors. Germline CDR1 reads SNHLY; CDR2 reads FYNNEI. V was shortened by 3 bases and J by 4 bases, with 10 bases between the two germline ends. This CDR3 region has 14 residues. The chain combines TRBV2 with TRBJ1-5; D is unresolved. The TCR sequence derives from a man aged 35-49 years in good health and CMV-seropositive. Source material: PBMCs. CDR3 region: CASSDVGSNQPQHF. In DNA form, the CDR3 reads TGTGCCAGCAGTGATGTGGGCAGTAATCAGCCCCAGCATTTT. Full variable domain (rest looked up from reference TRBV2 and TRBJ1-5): EPEVTQTPSHQVTQMGQEVILRCVPISNHLYFYWYRQILGQKVEFLVSFYNNEISEKSEIFDDQFSVERPDGSNFTLKIRSTKLEDSAMYFCASSDVGSNQPQHFGDGTRLSIL.